One sample yielded the 19 T cell receptor beta chains listed below, sequenced in a study of blood T cells in healthy people across ages. With a J-beta primer mix and a sample-barcoded 5' primer, a second PCR ran about 7 to 12 cycles. TCRdb re-called the 5' RACE reads through MiXCR, storing one row per CDR3 protein. The sample yields around 1,500,000 distinct CDR3 sequences, approximately 28% seen once. The sequencing sample was made of blood. Every receptor here comes from a woman aged 25 to 39 in good health.

The table lists this clonotype with a few counts. The chain uses TRBV20-1 and TRBJ2-1, with 9 bases aligning to TRBD2. This CDR3 contains 14 residues. V lost 5 bases, J lost 9 bases, and 11 bases stayed unmatched. CDR1 DFQATT and CDR2 SNEGSKA come from the germline V gene (reference sequence). The CDR3 DNA reads TGCAGTGCTCCTGCTGCGGGAGGGCCTACTGAGCAGTTCTTC. Amino acid sequence: CSAPAAGGPTEQFF.

V gene TRBV20-1 combines with J gene TRBJ1-1, with 7 bases that match TRBD1. In germline, CDR1 is DFQATT, CDR2 SNEGSKA (reference sequence). The CDR3 sequence is 16 residues long. V gave up 0 bases and J gave up 1 base; unmatched junction bases: 8. CDR3 nucleotides: TGCAGTGCTAGAGATGGCAGGGGGTTGGGGAACACTGAAGCTTTCTTT. This codes for CSARDGRGLGNTEAFF.

This clonotype has ten or more counts. The chain uses TRBV25-1 and TRBJ2-7, with D unclear. This CDR3 has 11 residues. The ends were cut back, 6 bases at V and 3 bases at J, with 6 bases in the middle. The V gene's germline CDR1 is MGHDK and CDR2 SYGVNS. The CDR3 coding sequence is TGTGCCAGCAGGGGATTCTACGAGCAGTACTTC. Amino acid sequence: CASRGFYEQYF.

There are many counts of this clonotype. J is TRBJ2-5 and V is TRBV20-1; possibly TRBD2 for D (5 bases). Deletions cut 3 bases from V and 2 bases from J, with 10 bases between. CDR1 and CDR2 from the germline V gene are DFQATT and SNEGSKA (reference sequence). The CDR3 loop spans 13 amino acids. The CDR3 bases are TGCAGTGCTAGCGTCCCGGGGCAAGAGACCCAGTACTTC. Its protein is CSASVPGQETQYF.

This sequence joins TRBV7-2 and TRBJ2-2; D remains unclear. The length of the CDR3 is 12 residues. CDR1 and CDR2 (germline): SGHTA, FQGNSA. V lost 0 bases, J lost 7 bases, and 3 bases lay in between. The CDR3 loop is CASSLAIGELFF. Written as DNA, the CDR3 is TGTGCCAGCAGCTTAGCGATCGGGGAGCTGTTTTTT.

This chain uses TRBV6-5 with TRBJ2-3; perhaps TRBD1 as D (6 bases). Germline V gene lookup returns CDR1 MNHEY and CDR2 SVGAGI. This CDR3 is 16 amino acids long. With 8 bases removed from V and 3 bases from J, the gap between germline ends came to 21 bases. Written as DNA, the CDR3 is TGTGCCAGCGGACCTAGGGCAGGGGCGAGGACAGATACGCAGTATTTT. This translates into CASGPRAGARTDTQYF.

This clonotype was seen repeatedly, ten times or more. The chain is built from TRBV20-1 and TRBJ2-7; 13 bases are a match to TRBD2. Germline V gene lookup returns CDR1 DFQATT and CDR2 SNEGSKA (reference sequence). The V segment lost 0 bases and the J segment 3 bases; nucleotides outside the gene matches: 8. This CDR3 region has 17 residues. CDR3 in amino acids: CSARDLSTSGRIYEQYF. The CDR3 nucleotides are TGCAGTGCTAGAGATCTTTCGACTAGCGGGAGGATCTACGAGCAGTACTTC.

The gene calls are TRBV9 and TRBJ2-5; D call uncertain. The CDR3 covers 16 residues. The germline CDR1 and CDR2 sequences are SGDLS and YYNGEE. With 1 base removed from V and 0 bases from J, the gap between germline ends came to 13 bases. CDR3 sequence (DNA): TGTGCCAGCAGCGTATCCTTATATCGCAACCAAGAGACCCAGTACTTC. Protein: CASSVSLYRNQETQYF.

This clonotype came up a few times. This sequence joins TRBV12-5 and TRBJ1-2; the D is unclear. CDR1 is LGHNT and CDR2 is FRNRAP in the germline V gene. V was shortened by 4 bases and J by 8 bases, with 17 bases between the two germline ends. The CDR3 is made up of 14 amino acids. The CDR3 protein is CASGWWARGSGYTF. Here the CDR3 DNA reads TGTGCTAGTGGTTGGTGGGCCCGAGGGAGCGGCTACACCTTC.

CDR3 sequence reads: CASSYGRVGANVLTF. The CDR3 DNA is TGTGCCAGCAGTTACGGTCGGGTTGGGGCCAACGTCCTGACTTTC. The rearrangement uses TRBV6-6 and TRBJ2-6; D is ambiguous. CDR3 length equals 15 residues. V was clipped by 2 bases and J by 3 bases, with 8 bases between them. The germline V gene encodes CDR1 MNHNY and CDR2 SVGAGI (reference sequence).

In this sample, this clonotype turned up a few times. V gene TRBV5-6 combines with J gene TRBJ2-7; perhaps TRBD2 as D (7 bases). Germline lookup yields CDR1 SGHDT and CDR2 YYEEEE. The CDR3 has 12 amino acids. V was clipped by 3 bases and J by 5 bases, with 9 bases between them. CDR3 coding DNA: TGTGCCAGCAGCTGGGGGGGCCACGAGCAGTACTTC. Amino acids: CASSWGGHEQYF. The full variable domain, with the rest looked up from reference TRBV5-6 and TRBJ2-7, is DAGVTQSPTHLIKTRGQQVTLRCSPKSGHDTVSWYQQALGQGPQFIFQYYEEEERQRGNFPDRFSGHQFPNYSSELNVNALLLGDSALYLCASSWGGHEQYFGPGTRLTVT.

This clonotype was seen a few times. This chain links TRBV13 with TRBJ2-7; 8 bases match TRBD1. The germline gives CDR1 PRHDT, CDR2 FYEKMQ (reference sequence). The CDR3 totals 12 residues. V shed 10 bases and J 5 bases; nucleotides not matched to a gene: 7. The CDR3 region is CATRTGSHEQYF. The CDR3 DNA reads TGTGCCACCAGGACAGGGTCCCACGAGCAGTACTTC. Full variable domain (outside the CDR3, taken from reference TRBV13 and TRBJ2-7): AAGVIQSPRHLIKEKRETATLKCYPIPRHDTVYWYQQGPGQDPQFLISFYEKMQSDKGSIPDRFSAQQFSDYHSELNMSSLELGDSALYFCATRTGSHEQYFGPGTRLTVT.

This clonotype turned up a few times. This chain joins TRBV5-8 and TRBJ2-7; D not resolved. V was clipped by 4 bases and J by 0 bases, with 20 bases between them. This CDR3 is 17 amino acids long. In germline, CDR1 is SGHTS, CDR2 YDEGEE. In DNA, the CDR3 is TGTGCCAGCAGCCGTTCCCTGGATAGCCTAATCTCCTACGAGCAGTACTTC. Translation: CASSRSLDSLISYEQYF.

Remarks on this clonotype: A much larger clone lies a single base off, so this may be a read error. The J gene is TRBJ2-7, the V gene TRBV7-2, with 12 bases that match TRBD2. This CDR3 has 15 amino acids. CDR1 and CDR2 (germline): SGHTA, FQGNSA. Trimming at V came to 3 bases and at J to 3 bases, leaving 3 bases not matched to a gene. The CDR3 sequence is CASSFASGGDYEQYF. The DNA for the CDR3 is TGTGCCAGCAGCTTCGCTAGCGGGGGGGACTACGAGCAGTACTTC. Together with reference TRBV7-2 and TRBJ2-7, the CDR3 gives the full variable domain: GAGVSQSPSNKVTEKGKDVELRCDPISGHTALYWYRQSLGQGLEFLIYFQGNSAPDKSGLPSDRFSAERTGGSVSTLTIQRTQQEDSAVYLCASSFASGGDYEQYFGPGTRLTVT.

This clonotype was picked up many times. The rearrangement uses TRBV12-3 or TRBV12-4 and TRBJ2-3, with TRBD1 matching over 7 bases. V was clipped by 3 bases and J by 9 bases; unmatched bases: 3. The CDR3 contains 12 residues. The CDR3 protein is CASSFKGATQYF. As DNA, the CDR3 is TGTGCCAGCAGTTTCAAGGGGGCGACGCAGTATTTT.

The V and J genes are TRBV12-3 or TRBV12-4 and TRBJ1-6, with TRBD1 as a possible D gene (5 bases). The CDR3 totals 19 residues. V was cut by 3 bases and J by 0 bases, with 18 bases left in between. CDR3 coding DNA: TGTGCCAGCAGTTTGAGGGCCGGTAGGGACGGCTCCTATAATTCACCCCTCCACTTT. Its protein is CASSLRAGRDGSYNSPLHF.

This clonotype was counted at least ten times. The V call is TRBV29-1, the J call TRBJ1-5, with 8 bases aligning to TRBD1. The CDR3 contains 13 residues. Trimming took 4 bases from V and 4 from J; bases not matched to a gene: 3. The V gene's germline CDR1 is SQVTM and CDR2 ANQGSEA. For the CDR3, the DNA is TGCAGCGTTGCGGACAGGGCAAATCAGCCCCAGCATTTT. Translating gives CSVADRANQPQHF.

The V and J genes are TRBV14 and TRBJ1-1, with a tentative D call TRBD1 (5 bases). Trimming removed 2 bases at V and 3 bases at J, with 22 bases between. Germline V gene data show CDR1 as SGHDN and CDR2 as FVKESK. The CDR3 covers 18 residues. The CDR3: CASSQSNTIGVLDTEAFF. CDR3 in DNA: TGTGCCAGCAGCCAATCGAACACCATAGGGGTACTCGACACTGAAGCTTTCTTT.

The chain joins TRBV9 to TRBJ2-4; 8 positions match TRBD2. J was trimmed by 13 bases and V by 4 bases; bases with no gene match: 22. The CDR3 extends over 17 amino acids. Germline CDR1 SGDLS, CDR2 YYNGEE. The CDR3 sequence: CASSLTREGQRENEQYF. The CDR3 coding sequence is TGTGCCAGCAGCTTAACTCGGGAGGGGCAGAGGGAAAATGAGCAGTACTTC.